These T cell receptor beta chains were read from a single sample in a study of beta chain features in type 1 diabetes. Only in-frame clones appear in the TCRdb table, and some are missing; sequencing was by immunoSEQ multiplex PCR. The sample gives approximately 730,000 clones, about an eighth of which show up once; 0.02% to 0.025% is in the top ten. Specimen: naive CD4+ T cells from blood. These receptor sequences come from a man aged 18 to 30 with type 1 diabetes. CDR3s include the opening cysteine and the closing phenylalanine or tryptophan. The D gene is left open where the match is weak. Where a row states a size, it is once, few, many or the class of an expanded clone; other rows omit it.

d_gene: .; v_gene: TRBV29-1; j_gene: TRBJ2-5; abundance: few; CDR3nt: TGCAGCGCCCCGACAGGATCCCAAGAGACCCAGTACTTC; CDR3aa: CSAPTGSQETQYF
d_gene: .; v_gene: TRBV19; j_gene: TRBJ2-1; abundance: .; CDR3nt: TGTGCCAGTAAAGATTGGGGAGTTGCCTACAATGAGCAGTTCTTC; CDR3aa: CASKDWGVAYNEQFF
d_gene: TRBD1; v_gene: TRBV10-3; j_gene: TRBJ2-7; abundance: few; CDR3nt: TGTGCCGTCCGGGACAGTGGAACCTACGAGCAGTACTTC; CDR3aa: CAVRDSGTYEQYF
d_gene: .; v_gene: TRBV27; j_gene: TRBJ2-2; abundance: few; CDR3nt: TGTGCCAGCACACCCCGCCAGTCCGGGGAGCTGTTTTTT; CDR3aa: CASTPRQSGELFF
d_gene: .; v_gene: TRBV30; j_gene: TRBJ1-2; abundance: few; CDR3nt: TGTGCCTGGAGTGTAGGGGCGGGTGGCTACACCTTC; CDR3aa: CAWSVGAGGYTF
d_gene: TRBD1; v_gene: TRBV30; j_gene: TRBJ1-5; abundance: few; CDR3nt: TGTGCCTGGGCAGGACAGGGTGACCAGCCCCAGCATTTT; CDR3aa: CAWAGQGDQPQHF
d_gene: .; v_gene: TRBV2; j_gene: TRBJ1-6; abundance: .; CDR3nt: TGTGCCAGCAGTAACTATAATTCACCCCTCCACTTT; CDR3aa: CASSNYNSPLHF
d_gene: TRBD1; v_gene: TRBV7-8; j_gene: TRBJ2-5; abundance: .; CDR3nt: TGTGCCAGCAGCTTAGGCGCGTACAGGGGGCGTGAGACCCAGTACTTC; CDR3aa: CASSLGAYRGRETQYF
d_gene: .; v_gene: TRBV10-3; j_gene: TRBJ2-4; abundance: few; CDR3nt: TGTGCCATCAGTGGAGAGGGAGCCAAAAACATTCAGTACTTC; CDR3aa: CAISGEGAKNIQYF
d_gene: .; v_gene: TRBV6-5; j_gene: TRBJ1-1; abundance: .; CDR3nt: TGTGCCAGCATCTCTGCCATGAACACTGAAGCTTTCTTT; CDR3aa: CASISAMNTEAFF
d_gene: .; v_gene: TRBV7-2; j_gene: TRBJ2-4; abundance: .; CDR3nt: TGTGCCAGCAGTATGCCGGCGACATTAGCCAAAAACATTCAGTACTTC; CDR3aa: CASSMPATLAKNIQYF
d_gene: .; v_gene: TRBV2; j_gene: TRBJ1-2; abundance: few; CDR3nt: TGTGCCAGCAGTGAATGGACAGACAACTATGGCTACACCTTC; CDR3aa: CASSEWTDNYGYTF